The clone carrying this TCR beta chain was observed at least ten times. This specimen comes from a study of T cells in Graves' hyperthyroidism and ophthalmopathy. CDR1 and CDR2 from the germline V gene are SGHTA and FQGTGA. This CDR3 is 14 amino acids long. V lost 5 bases, J lost 9 bases, and 20 bases lay in between. Regions amplified from RNA transcripts were the TCR beta CDR3 regions. HTBI primers drove first-round RT-PCR of the TCR CDR3. TCRdb ran MiXCR on the multiplex PCR reads and lists one entry per CDR3 protein. Among about 420,000 distinct CDR3 sequences listed, around 13% were seen once. This TCR came from a woman between 18 and 30 years old with Graves' hyperthyroidism. Sequenced input: blood. The chain carries TRBV7-3 and TRBJ2-7, with D maybe TRBD2 (5 bases). The chain's CDR3 is CASSPHSATGRQYF. CDR3 bases: TGTGCCAGCAGCCCCCATAGCGCTACTGGGCGGCAGTACTTC.